This is a list of T cell receptor beta chains from one sample in a study of blood T cell repertoires in COVID-19. Repertoires were generated with immunoSEQ multiplex PCR, while TCRdb's copy carries only in-frame clones and drops some. The sample includes approximately 88,000 clones, roughly nine tenths of them seen just once. The sample consisted of peripheral blood. These receptors all come from a male donor with acute or convalescent COVID-19. Each CDR3 is given with its conserved first and last residue. The D gene is left open where the match is weak. Some rows have no size entry. The others give once, few or many, or a class for an expanded clone.

J: TRBJ1-2; size: NA; D: NA; V: TRBV6-5; CDR3: CASRAWRGYGYTF; DNA: TGTGCCAGCAGAGCCTGGAGGGGCTATGGCTACACCTTC
J: TRBJ2-7; size: NA; D: TRBD1; V: TRBV5-1; CDR3: CASSPRQGADEQYF; DNA: TGCGCCAGCAGCCCAAGACAGGGGGCGGACGAGCAGTACTTC
J: TRBJ1-5; size: few; D: NA; V: TRBV5-6; CDR3: CASSLWQGSNQPQHF; DNA: TGTGCCAGCAGCCTGTGGCAGGGGAGCAATCAGCCCCAGCATTTT
J: TRBJ2-1; size: NA; D: NA; V: TRBV6-5; CDR3: CASRASHYYNEQFF; DNA: TGTGCCAGCAGAGCCAGTCACTATTACAATGAGCAGTTCTTC
J: TRBJ2-5; size: NA; D: NA; V: TRBV3-1/TRBV3-2; CDR3: CASSQERGTVFRETQYF; DNA: TGTGCCAGCAGCCAAGAGCGGGGTACAGTTTTCCGAGAGACCCAGTACTTC
J: TRBJ1-1; size: NA; D: NA; V: TRBV6-1; CDR3: CASSELRNTEAFF; DNA: TGTGCCAGCAGTGAACTCAGGAACACTGAAGCTTTCTTT
J: TRBJ1-6; size: once; D: TRBD1; V: TRBV10-3; CDR3: CAISESGGTGGDSPLHF; DNA: TGTGCCATCAGTGAGTCCGGCGGGACAGGGGGGGATTCACCCCTCCACTTT
J: TRBJ1-1; size: NA; D: NA; V: TRBV20-1; CDR3: CSASRGALGEAFF; DNA: TGCAGTGCTAGTCGGGGGGCCCTCGGCGAAGCTTTCTTT
J: TRBJ2-1; size: NA; D: NA; V: TRBV5-4; CDR3: CASKVEGGPHNEQFF; DNA: TGTGCCAGCAAAGTGGAGGGGGGGCCCCACAATGAGCAGTTCTTC
J: TRBJ2-2; size: NA; D: TRBD2; V: TRBV5-1; CDR3: CASGLGLAGANTGELFF; DNA: TGCGCCAGTGGACTGGGACTAGCGGGCGCGAACACCGGGGAGCTGTTTTTT
J: TRBJ2-7; size: NA; D: NA; V: TRBV6-1; CDR3: CASSEAAQDYEQYF; DNA: TGTGCCAGCAGTGAAGCAGCACAGGACTACGAGCAGTACTTC
J: TRBJ1-4; size: NA; D: NA; V: TRBV5-1; CDR3: CASSLGGGEKLFF; DNA: TGCGCCAGCAGCTTGGGGGGCGGTGAAAAACTGTTTTTT
J: TRBJ2-3; size: NA; D: TRBD1; V: TRBV2; CDR3: CASSVAGGGTQYF; DNA: TGTGCCAGCAGTGTGGCAGGGGGTGGTACGCAGTATTTT
J: TRBJ2-5; size: NA; D: NA; V: TRBV3-1/TRBV3-2; CDR3: CASTQAGGAQETQYF; DNA: TGTGCCAGCACCCAGGCTGGGGGGGCCCAAGAGACCCAGTACTTC
J: TRBJ2-3; size: NA; D: NA; V: TRBV29-1; CDR3: CSVRGRRRGPSTDTQYF; DNA: TGCAGCGTGCGAGGGAGGCGGAGAGGGCCTAGCACAGATACGCAGTATTTT
J: TRBJ2-5; size: once; D: NA; V: TRBV19; CDR3: CASSLTRQETQYF; DNA: TGTGCCAGTTCCCTGACTCGTCAAGAGACCCAGTACTTC
J: TRBJ1-6; size: few; D: TRBD1; V: TRBV18; CDR3: CASSLQDRGNSPLHF; DNA: TGTGCCAGCTCACTACAGGACAGGGGCAATTCACCCCTCCACTTT